This TCR beta chain was recorded in a study of Graves' ophthalmopathy and Graves' hyperthyroidism. Study outcomes and limitations: Predictions made by the model for ophthalmopathy progression reached more than 55% sensitivity and approximately 78% specificity.

Amplified TCR beta CDR3 regions were obtained using RNA transcripts as template. HTBI primers were used in a first-round RT-PCR, which preceded a second-round multiplex PCR. TCRdb processed the multiplex PCR reads anew with MiXCR; each CDR3 protein has one entry. This table holds hundreds of thousands of distinct CDR3 sequences, approximately 15% found once. With V trimmed by 5 bases and J by 1 base, 5 bases remained unmatched. The CDR3 runs 15 residues. Germline-derived CDR1 and CDR2 are SNHLY and FYNNEI. Concerning this clonotype itself: Its antigen is not identified.

The receptor was isolated from a woman in her twenties or thirties with Graves' ophthalmopathy. What was sequenced was blood. The chain carries TRBV2 and TRBJ1-1, with 9 positions matching TRBD1. CDR3 in amino acids: CASSWSDRGNTEAFF. CDR3 sequence (DNA): TGTGCCAGCAGTTGGTCGGACAGGGGGAACACTGAAGCTTTCTTT.